These 10 T cell receptor beta chains originate from one sample sequenced in a study of T cell responses to AZD1222 COVID-19 vaccine. Assay: immunoSEQ multiplex PCR; the TCRdb copy retains only in-frame clones and omits some. The repertoire holds approximately 120,000 clones, 88% seen once, with 4% to 5.5% in the top ten. This material consisted of peripheral blood, taken on day 0 of AZD1222 vaccination. The origin of the receptors is an adult in good health.

The table lists this clone with a few counts. The CDR3 sequence is CASSPPRGVSSYEQYF. Here the CDR3 DNA reads TGTGCCAGCAGCCCTCCCCGCGGGGTTAGCTCCTACGAGCAGTACTTC. The V and J genes are TRBV7-8 and TRBJ2-7, with a possible D match to TRBD2 (6 bases). Per germline, CDR1 SGHVS and CDR2 FQNEAQ. The CDR3 loop spans 16 amino acids. The V end lost 5 bases, the J end lost 0 bases, and 17 bases lay between the germline ends.

The chain couples TRBV3-1 (or the pseudogene TRBV3-2) to TRBJ2-2; D ambiguous. V was clipped by 1 base and J by 4 bases, with 10 bases between them. This CDR3 comprises 15 residues. The germline V gene encodes CDR1 LGHDT and CDR2 YNNKEL (reference sequence). Here the CDR3 reads CASSQGIGPTGELFF. In DNA form, the CDR3 reads TGTGCCAGCAGCCAAGGGATAGGTCCCACCGGGGAGCTGTTTTTT.

The gene calls are TRBV4-1 and TRBJ1-3, with no clear D. Trimming took off 3 bases at V and 0 bases at J, with 15 bases between the two ends. The length of the CDR3 is 17 residues. CDR1 and CDR2 (germline): MGHRA, YSYEKL. The CDR3, as DNA: TGCGCCAGCAGCCATGACGAATCAGGAGACTCTGGAAACACCATATATTTT. The encoded protein is CASSHDESGDSGNTIYF.

The J gene is TRBJ1-2, the V gene TRBV18; 7 bases line up with TRBD1. The CDR3 length is 14 residues. Germline CDR1 is KGHSH and CDR2 is LQKENI. Unmatched junction bases numbered 3, after V lost 0 bases and J lost 5 bases. CDR3 sequence: CASSPPTGQYGYTF. The CDR3 DNA reads TGTGCCAGCTCACCACCGACAGGGCAGTATGGCTACACCTTC.

The chain links TRBV5-1 to TRBJ1-6; 8 bases are shared with TRBD1. CDR3 length: 14 amino acids. Germline V CDR1 and CDR2: SGHRS, YFSETQ. The V and J ends lost 4 bases and 7 bases, in that order; junction bases with no gene match: 4. The CDR3 protein is CASSPTGANSPLHF. The CDR3 DNA reads TGCGCCAGCAGCCCGACAGGGGCGAATTCACCCCTCCACTTT.

J is TRBJ2-7 and V is TRBV23-1, with TRBD2 as a possible D gene (6 bases). TRBV23-1 is filed as an ORF, its function uncertain. This CDR3 has 13 residues. Trimming took off 0 bases at V and 3 bases at J, with 6 bases between the two ends. CDR3 DNA sequence: TGCGCCAGCAGTCAATCCGGGAGCTACGAGCAGTACTTC. It specifies CASSQSGSYEQYF.

V gene TRBV5-1 combines with J gene TRBJ1-1; the D is unclear. The CDR3 consists of 14 residues. CDR1 is SGHRS and CDR2 is YFSETQ in the germline V gene. V lost 4 bases to trimming and J lost 0 bases, with 10 bases between them. The DNA of the CDR3 is TGCGCCAGCAGCCTCCGGGGAATGAACACTGAAGCTTTCTTT. The encoded protein is CASSLRGMNTEAFF.

V and J are TRBV29-1 and TRBJ2-1; TRBD2 matches at 8 bases. Germline assignment: CDR1 SQVTM and CDR2 ANQGSEA. This CDR3 contains 13 residues. With V trimmed by 4 bases and J by 7 bases, 6 bases remained unmatched. The CDR3 bases are TGCAGCGTTGTAGGGCGGGGGGTGAATGAGCAGTTCTTC. Its protein product is CSVVGRGVNEQFF.

The rearrangement links TRBV6-5 to TRBJ1-6; D is unclear. The germline V gene has CDR1 MNHEY and CDR2 SVGAGI. The CDR3 is made up of 13 amino acids. V was trimmed by 7 bases and J by 3 bases, leaving 7 bases between them. The DNA for the CDR3 is TGTGCCAGCATCGGGGTCTATAATTCACCCCTCCACTTT. Amino acid sequence: CASIGVYNSPLHF.

V usage is TRBV5-8 and J usage is TRBJ1-5; tentative D call: TRBD1 (6 bases). With 2 bases removed from V and 10 bases from J, the gap between germline ends came to 10 bases. Germline V gives CDR1 SGHTS, CDR2 YDEGEE. The CDR3 contains 12 residues. In DNA, the CDR3 is TGTGCCAGCAGCTTACAGGGTAGCCCCCAGCATTTT. Translation gives CASSLQGSPQHF.